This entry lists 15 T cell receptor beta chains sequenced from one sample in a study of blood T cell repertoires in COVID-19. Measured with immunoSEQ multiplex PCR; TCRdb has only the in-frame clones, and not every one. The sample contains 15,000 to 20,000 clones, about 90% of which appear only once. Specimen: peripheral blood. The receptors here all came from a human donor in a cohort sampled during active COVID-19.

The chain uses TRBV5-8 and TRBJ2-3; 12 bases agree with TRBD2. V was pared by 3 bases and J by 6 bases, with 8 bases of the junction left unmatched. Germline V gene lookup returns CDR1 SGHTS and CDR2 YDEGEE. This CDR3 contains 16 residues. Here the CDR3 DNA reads TGTGCCAGCAGCTCATCTCTGACTAGCGGGGGTGATACGCAGTATTTT. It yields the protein CASSSSLTSGGDTQYF.

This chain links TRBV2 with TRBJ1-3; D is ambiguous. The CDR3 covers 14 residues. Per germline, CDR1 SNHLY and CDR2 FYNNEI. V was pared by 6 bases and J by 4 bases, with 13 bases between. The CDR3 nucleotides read TGTGCCAGCAGGCCGTGGGGAGTCGGAAACACCATATATTTT. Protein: CASRPWGVGNTIYF.

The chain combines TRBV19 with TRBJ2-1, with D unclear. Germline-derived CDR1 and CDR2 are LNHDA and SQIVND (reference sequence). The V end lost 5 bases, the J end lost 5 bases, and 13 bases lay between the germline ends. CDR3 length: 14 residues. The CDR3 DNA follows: TGTGCCAGTAGTTTCGAGCCCCGGGACAATGAGCAGTTCTTC. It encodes CASSFEPRDNEQFF. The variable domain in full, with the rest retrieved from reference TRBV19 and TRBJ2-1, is DGGITQSPKYLFRKEGQNVTLSCEQNLNHDAMYWYRQDPGQGLRLIYYSQIVNDFQKGDIAEGYSVSREKKESFPLTVTSAQKNPTAFYLCASSFEPRDNEQFFGPGTRLTVL.

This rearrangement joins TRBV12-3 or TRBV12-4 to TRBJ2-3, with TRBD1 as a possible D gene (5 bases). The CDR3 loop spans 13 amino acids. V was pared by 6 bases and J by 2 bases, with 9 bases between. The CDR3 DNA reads TGTGCCAGCAGGGGGCTGAACACAGATACGCAGTATTTT. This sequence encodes CASRGLNTDTQYF.

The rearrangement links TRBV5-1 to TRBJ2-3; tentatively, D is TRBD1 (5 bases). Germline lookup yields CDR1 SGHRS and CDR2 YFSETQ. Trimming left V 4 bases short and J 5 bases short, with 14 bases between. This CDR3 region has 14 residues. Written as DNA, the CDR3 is TGCGCCAGCAGCGCAGGGATGTCGGGAGATACGCAGTATTTT. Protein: CASSAGMSGDTQYF.

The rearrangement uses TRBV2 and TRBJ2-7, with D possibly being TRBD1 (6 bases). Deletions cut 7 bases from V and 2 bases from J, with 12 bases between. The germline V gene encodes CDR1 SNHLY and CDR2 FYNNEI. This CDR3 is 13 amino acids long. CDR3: CASTGQSTYEQYF. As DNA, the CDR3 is TGTGCCAGCACCGGACAGTCGACCTACGAGCAGTACTTC.

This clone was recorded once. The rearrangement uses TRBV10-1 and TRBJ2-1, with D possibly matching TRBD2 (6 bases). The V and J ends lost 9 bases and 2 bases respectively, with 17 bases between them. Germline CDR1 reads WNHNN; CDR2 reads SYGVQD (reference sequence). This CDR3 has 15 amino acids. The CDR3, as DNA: TGCGCCAGTCCAAGCAGGGAGGATCCCTACAATGAGCAGTTCTTC. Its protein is CASPSREDPYNEQFF.

CDR3 coding DNA: TGTGCCAGTAGTAGGGCAGGGGGAGCCTACGAGCAGTACTTC. It codes for CASSRAGGAYEQYF. This chain uses TRBV19 with TRBJ2-7; the match to TRBD1 covers 7 bases. Per germline, CDR1 LNHDA and CDR2 SQIVND (reference sequence). CDR3 size: 14 residues. J lost 2 bases, V lost 4 bases, and 5 bases had no gene match.

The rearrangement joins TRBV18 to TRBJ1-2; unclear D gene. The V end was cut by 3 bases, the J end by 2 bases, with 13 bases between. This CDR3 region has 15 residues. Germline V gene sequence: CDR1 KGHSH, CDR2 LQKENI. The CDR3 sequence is CASSPGRDVNYGYTF. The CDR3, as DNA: TGTGCCAGCTCACCCGGGAGAGATGTGAACTATGGCTACACCTTC.

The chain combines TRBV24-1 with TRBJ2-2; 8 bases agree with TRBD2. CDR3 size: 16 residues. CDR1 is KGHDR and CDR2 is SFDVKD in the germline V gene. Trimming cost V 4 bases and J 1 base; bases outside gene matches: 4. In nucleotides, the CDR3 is TGTGCCACCAGTGACCGGGGGGGGTTGAACACCGGGGAGCTGTTTTTT. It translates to CATSDRGGLNTGELFF.

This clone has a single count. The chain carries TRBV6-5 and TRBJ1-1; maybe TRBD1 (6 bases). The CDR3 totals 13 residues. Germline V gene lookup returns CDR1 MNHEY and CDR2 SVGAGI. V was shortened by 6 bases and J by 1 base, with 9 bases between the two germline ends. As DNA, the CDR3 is TGTGCCAGCAGGGGGGCACCGAACACTGAAGCTTTCTTT. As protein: CASRGAPNTEAFF.

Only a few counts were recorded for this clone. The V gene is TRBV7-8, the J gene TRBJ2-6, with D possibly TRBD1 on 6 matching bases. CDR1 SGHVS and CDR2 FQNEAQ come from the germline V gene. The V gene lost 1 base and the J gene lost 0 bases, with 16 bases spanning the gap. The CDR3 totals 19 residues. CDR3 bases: TGTGCCAGCAGCTTAGTCATGAGGACAGCCTCCTCTGGGGCCAACGTCCTGACTTTC. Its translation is CASSLVMRTASSGANVLTF.

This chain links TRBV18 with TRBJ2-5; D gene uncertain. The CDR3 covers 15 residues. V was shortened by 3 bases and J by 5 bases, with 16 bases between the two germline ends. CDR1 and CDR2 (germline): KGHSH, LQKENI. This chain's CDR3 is CASSPSTAVRETQYF. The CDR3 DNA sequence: TGTGCCAGCTCACCGTCTACGGCAGTCAGGGAGACCCAGTACTTC. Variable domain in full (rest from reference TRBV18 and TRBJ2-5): NAGVMQNPRHLVRRRGQEARLRCSPMKGHSHVYWYRQLPEEGLKFMVYLQKENIIDESGMPKERFSAEFPKEGPSILRIQQVVRGDSAAYFCASSPSTAVRETQYFGPGTRLLVL.

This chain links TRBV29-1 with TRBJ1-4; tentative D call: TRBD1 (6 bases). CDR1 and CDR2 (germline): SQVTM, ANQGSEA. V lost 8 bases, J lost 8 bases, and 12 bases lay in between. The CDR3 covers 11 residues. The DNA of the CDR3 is TGCAGCTCCTTACAGGGAGAAAAACTGTTTTTT. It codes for CSSLQGEKLFF.

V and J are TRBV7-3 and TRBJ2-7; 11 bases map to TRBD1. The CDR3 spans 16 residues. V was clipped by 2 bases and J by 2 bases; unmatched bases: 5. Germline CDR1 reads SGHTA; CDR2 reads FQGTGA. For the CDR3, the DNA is TGTGCCAGCAGCTTAGAGGGACAGGGGGTTCCCTACGAGCAGTACTTC. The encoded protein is CASSLEGQGVPYEQYF.